The next 20 T cell receptor beta chains were all read from a single sample in a study of T cell responses to AZD1222 COVID-19 vaccine. The table came from immunoSEQ multiplex PCR; TCRdb's copy has only in-frame clones and leaves some out. This table holds approximately 150,000 clones, over 75% found once. The sequencing here drew on peripheral blood, taken 28 days after the second AZD1222 dose. Receptors originate from an adult who received the AZD1222 COVID-19 vaccine.

This clone was seen only once. This rearrangement joins TRBV28 to TRBJ2-7, with 10 bases identical to TRBD2. Per germline, CDR1 MDHEN and CDR2 SYDVKM. This CDR3 is built from 15 residues. J gave up 2 bases and V 6 bases, and 7 bases lay outside the gene matches. CDR3 sequence (DNA): TGTGCCAGCAGACCCATAGCGGGAGGAACCTACGAGCAGTACTTC. Translated: CASRPIAGGTYEQYF.

The CDR3 DNA is TGTGCTAGTGGTTTGATACCTAACACTGAAGCTTTCTTT. Protein: CASGLIPNTEAFF. This chain links TRBV12-5 with TRBJ1-1; no definite D call. The germline gives CDR1 LGHNT, CDR2 FRNRAP. The CDR3 sequence is 13 residues long. V was cut by 2 bases and J by 2 bases, with 6 bases left in between. Complete variable domain (other parts from reference TRBV12-5 and TRBJ1-1): DARVTQTPRHKVTEMGQEVTMRCQPILGHNTVFWYRQTMMQGLELLAYFRNRAPLDDSGMPKDRFSAEMPDATLATLKIQPSEPRDSAVYFCASGLIPNTEAFFGQGTRLTVV.

The V and J genes are TRBV6-1 and TRBJ2-7; TRBD2 aligns across 7 bases. This CDR3 has 16 residues. The V segment lost 4 bases and the J segment 2 bases; nucleotides outside the gene matches: 11. Germline CDR1 is MNHNS and CDR2 is SASEGT. The CDR3 bases are TGTGCCAGCAGTGGCCAGGCCGGGGGGTACGCCTACGAGCAGTACTTC. This gives the protein CASSGQAGGYAYEQYF.

This chain joins TRBV6-5 and TRBJ1-1, with a tentative D call TRBD1 (5 bases). CDR3 length: 15 residues. V was cut by 2 bases and J by 3 bases, with 13 bases left in between. CDR1 is MNHEY, CDR2 SVGAGI, per germline. The CDR3 spells CASSYDNRGDTEAFF. The CDR3, as DNA: TGTGCCAGCAGTTACGATAACCGGGGGGACACTGAAGCTTTCTTT.

The chain employs TRBV3-1 (or the pseudogene TRBV3-2) and TRBJ1-2; D gene ambiguous. Germline V gives CDR1 LGHDT, CDR2 YNNKEL (reference sequence). The CDR3 loop spans 17 amino acids. V lost 0 bases, J lost 7 bases, and 21 bases lay in between. The CDR3 DNA follows: TGTGCCAGCAGCCAAGAGATGGGTGCACTAATCGCAGGTGGCTACACCTTC. Protein: CASSQEMGALIAGGYTF.

The V and J genes are TRBV2 and TRBJ2-7; no reliable D call. This CDR3 comprises 13 residues. The V and J ends lost 4 bases and 1 base respectively, with 8 bases between them. Per the germline V gene, CDR1 is SNHLY and CDR2 is FYNNEI. The CDR3 bases are TGTGCCAGCAGTGGCAGTAAATCCTACGAGCAGTACTTC. Translation: CASSGSKSYEQYF.

V and J are TRBV6-1 and TRBJ2-3, with D possibly matching TRBD2 (6 bases). Trimming cost V 4 bases and J 4 bases, with 21 bases left between them. Looked up from germline, CDR1 is MNHNS and CDR2 is SASEGT. The CDR3 is 17 residues long. The chain's CDR3 is CASSGTGTPSPPDTQYF. The DNA of the CDR3 is TGTGCCAGCAGTGGAACCGGGACTCCCAGTCCCCCAGATACGCAGTATTTT.

The V gene is TRBV19, the J gene TRBJ2-7; D is possibly TRBD1 (6 bases). Germline-derived CDR1 and CDR2 are LNHDA and SQIVND (reference sequence). Trimming cost V 8 bases and J 2 bases, with 13 bases left between them. The CDR3 is made up of 13 amino acids. In DNA, the CDR3 is TGTGCCAGTCAGGGGAGAAAGGCCTACGAGCAGTACTTC. Translating gives CASQGRKAYEQYF.

The chain combines TRBV7-2 with TRBJ1-2; 7 positions agree with TRBD1. V was pared by 2 bases and J by 3 bases, with 3 bases of the junction left unmatched. The CDR3 totals 14 residues. Germline assignment: CDR1 SGHTA and CDR2 FQGNSA. CDR3 sequence (DNA): TGTGCCAGCAGCTTATCTACAGGGGACTATGGCTACACCTTC. Translating it yields CASSLSTGDYGYTF.

The CDR3 DNA reads TGTGCCAGCAATCTAGCGGGAGGCGATGATAAGCAGTACTTC. As protein: CASNLAGGDDKQYF. The V call is TRBV6-5, the J call TRBJ2-7; 11 bases agree with TRBD2. Looked up from germline, CDR1 is MNHEY and CDR2 is SVGAGI. V shed 7 bases and J 8 bases; nucleotides not matched to a gene: 10. The CDR3 totals 14 residues.

The chain employs TRBV24-1 and TRBJ2-1, with 7 bases identical to TRBD2. Trimming cost V 1 base and J 6 bases; bases outside gene matches: 8. Germline V gene sequence: CDR1 KGHDR, CDR2 SFDVKD. The length of the CDR3 is 16 residues. CDR3 amino acids: CATSDFSGGSGNEQFF. DNA of the CDR3: TGTGCCACCAGTGATTTTTCGGGCGGGAGCGGCAATGAGCAGTTCTTC.

The V call is TRBV4-1, the J call TRBJ2-7, with 8 bases identical to TRBD1. V shed 1 base and J 0 bases; nucleotides not matched to a gene: 2. CDR1 and CDR2 (germline): MGHRA, YSYEKL. The CDR3 has 15 amino acids. This chain's CDR3 is CASSQGQGSSYEQYF. CDR3 coding DNA: TGCGCCAGCAGCCAAGGACAGGGGAGCTCCTACGAGCAGTACTTC.

The CDR3 sequence: CASSLSVVSNTEAFF. In DNA form, the CDR3 reads TGTGCCAGCAGTTTATCGGTGGTCTCGAACACTGAAGCTTTCTTT. The rearrangement uses TRBV27 and TRBJ1-1; D ambiguous. Germline CDR1 and CDR2: MNHEY and SMNVEV (reference sequence). The CDR3 sequence is 15 residues long. Trimming stripped 0 bases from V and 1 base from J, with 9 bases between.

This clone was seen only once. V is TRBV10-3 and J is TRBJ1-5; no firm D call. CDR1 and CDR2 from the germline V gene are ENHRY and SYGVKD. The CDR3 is 14 residues long. V was pared by 3 bases and J by 7 bases, with 13 bases between. The CDR3 is CAISETEGGQPQHF. The CDR3 bases are TGTGCCATCAGTGAAACGGAGGGAGGGCAGCCCCAGCATTTT.

The chain joins TRBV7-2 to TRBJ2-1, with 14 bases identical to TRBD2. Germline V gene data show CDR1 as SGHTA and CDR2 as FQGNSA. This CDR3 is built from 16 residues. Trimming took 1 base from V and 10 from J; bases not matched to a gene: 6. The CDR3 protein is CASSLGPGLAGGEQFF. The CDR3, as DNA: TGTGCCAGCAGCTTAGGGCCCGGACTAGCGGGAGGCGAGCAGTTCTTC.

V gene TRBV12-3 or TRBV12-4 combines with J gene TRBJ1-2; D may be TRBD1 (5 bases). The CDR3 totals 13 residues. With 6 bases removed from V and 4 bases from J, the gap between germline ends came to 12 bases. In nucleotides, the CDR3 is TGTGCCAGCAGCTCAGGGAAGTCCTATGGCTACACCTTC. Translated, it gives CASSSGKSYGYTF.

The genes are TRBV5-4 and TRBJ1-5; 8 bases line up with TRBD1. V lost 4 bases and J lost 2; bases outside the gene matches: 2. Germline-derived CDR1 and CDR2 are SGHNT and YYREEE (reference sequence). The CDR3 is made up of 14 amino acids. The CDR3 bases are TGTGCCAGCAGCCCGGACAGGGGCAATCAGCCCCAGCATTTT. Protein sequence: CASSPDRGNQPQHF.

The chain carries TRBV5-6 and TRBJ1-1; D is uncertain. The CDR3 is 14 residues long. Germline assignment: CDR1 SGHDT and CDR2 YYEEEE. V was trimmed by 0 bases and J by 5 bases, leaving 11 bases between them. For the CDR3, the DNA is TGTGCCAGCAGCTTGGAGGCCCTACGGACTGAAGCTTTCTTT. Amino acid sequence: CASSLEALRTEAFF.

The rearrangement joins TRBV14 to TRBJ1-3; D not certain. There are 15 residues in the CDR3. Germline lookup yields CDR1 SGHDN and CDR2 FVKESK. V was pared by 0 bases and J by 4 bases, with 10 bases between. CDR3 DNA sequence: TGTGCCAGCAGCCAAGATTCCACGGTGGGAAACACCATATATTTT. It codes for CASSQDSTVGNTIYF.

This chain uses TRBV5-4 with TRBJ2-3, with D perhaps matching TRBD1 (5 bases). V shed 0 bases and J shed 2 bases, with 10 bases lying between them. This CDR3 has 15 amino acids. Germline lookup yields CDR1 SGHNT and CDR2 YYREEE (reference sequence). In DNA, the CDR3 is TGTGCCAGCAGCTTGGGACAGATTAACACAGATACGCAGTATTTT. It yields the protein CASSLGQINTDTQYF.